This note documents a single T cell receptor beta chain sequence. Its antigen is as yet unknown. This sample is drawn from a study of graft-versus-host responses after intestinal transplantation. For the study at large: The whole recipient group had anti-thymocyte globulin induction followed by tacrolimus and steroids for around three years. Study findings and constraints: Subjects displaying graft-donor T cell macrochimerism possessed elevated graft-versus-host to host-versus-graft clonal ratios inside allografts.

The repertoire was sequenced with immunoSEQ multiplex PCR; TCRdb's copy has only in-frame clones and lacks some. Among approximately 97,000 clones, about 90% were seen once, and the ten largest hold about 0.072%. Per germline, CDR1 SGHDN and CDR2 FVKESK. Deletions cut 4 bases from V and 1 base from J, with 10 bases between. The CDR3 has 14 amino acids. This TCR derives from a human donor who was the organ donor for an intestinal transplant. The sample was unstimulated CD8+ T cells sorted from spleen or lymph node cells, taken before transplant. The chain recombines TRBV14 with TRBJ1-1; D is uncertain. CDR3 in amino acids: CASSPPGTNTEAFF. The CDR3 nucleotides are TGTGCCAGCAGCCCTCCAGGTACGAACACTGAAGCTTTCTTT.